Described below is a single T cell receptor beta chain sequence and its context. This specimen belongs to a study of cytomegalovirus exposure and HLA in healthy donors. V lost 3 bases to trimming and J lost 6 bases, with 13 bases between them. The CDR3 is made up of 14 amino acids. The germline V gene encodes CDR1 SGDLS and CDR2 YYNGEE. The PCR had 60 Vbeta and 13 Jbeta primers. Repertoires were generated with immunoSEQ multiplex PCR, while TCRdb's copy carries only in-frame clones and drops some. The data show under 150,000 clones, 65% to 85% seen once. V is TRBV9 and J is TRBJ2-1; possible D gene TRBD2, 5 bases. This TCR derives from a male donor in good health and CMV-seronegative. Source material: PBMCs. In nucleotides, the CDR3 is TGTGCCAGCAGCGCCCCTCCGGGGTCCAATGAGCAGTTCTTC. It specifies CASSAPPGSNEQFF.